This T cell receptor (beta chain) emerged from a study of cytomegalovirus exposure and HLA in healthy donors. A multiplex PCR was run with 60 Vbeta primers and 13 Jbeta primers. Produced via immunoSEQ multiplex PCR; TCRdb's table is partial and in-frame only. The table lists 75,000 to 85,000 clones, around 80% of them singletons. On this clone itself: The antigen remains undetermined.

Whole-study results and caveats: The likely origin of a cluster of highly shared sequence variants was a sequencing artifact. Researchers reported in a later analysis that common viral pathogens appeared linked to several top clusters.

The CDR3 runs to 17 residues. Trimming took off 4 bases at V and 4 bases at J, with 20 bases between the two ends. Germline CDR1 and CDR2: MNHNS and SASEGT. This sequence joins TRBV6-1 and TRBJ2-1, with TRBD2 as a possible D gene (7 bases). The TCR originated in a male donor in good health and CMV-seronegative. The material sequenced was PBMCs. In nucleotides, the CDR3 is TGTGCCAGCAGTGGACTACAGGGAGGGGGGATGTACAATGAGCAGTTCTTC. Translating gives CASSGLQGGGMYNEQFF.